This T cell receptor beta chain emerged from a study of Ad26.COV2.S vaccination and SARS-CoV-2 variants. About the research overall: Each vaccinee took Ad26.COV2.S intramuscularly, once or twice 56 days apart.

The CDR3 spans 18 residues. The V end lost 0 bases, the J end lost 4 bases, and 21 bases lay between the germline ends. Germline V gene lookup returns CDR1 LGHNA and CDR2 YNFKEQ. In the case of this clone: The antigen is not known.

The data were produced by immunoSEQ multiplex PCR, yet TCRdb's version contains in-frame clones alone and is incomplete. The data hold some 640,000 clones, with 80% to 90% observed a single time. Study conclusions and caveats: Placebo and vaccine recipients had non-spike TCR breadth that was similar.

Indicated treatment: roughly 18 received Ad26.COV2.S at low or high dose, single or two shots; roughly five received placebo; per-sample allocation not given. Samples were taken on day 63 after the first vaccine or placebo injection. Participants' vaccine, an Ad26 vector, delivered Wuhan-strain SARS-CoV-2 spike. Sequences were derived from peripheral blood, sampled in a trial of Ad26.COV2.S vaccine versus placebo. This receptor was identified in a person between 18 and 59 years old who received the Ad26.COV2.S COVID-19 vaccine or a placebo. This chain joins TRBV4-2 and TRBJ1-2; no definite D call. The CDR3 loop reads CASSQEARANGEPYGYTF. The CDR3 nucleotides read TGTGCCAGCAGCCAAGAAGCCCGCGCTAACGGGGAGCCCTATGGCTACACCTTC.